This T cell receptor beta chain was retrieved from a study of cytomegalovirus exposure and HLA in healthy donors (dated by TCRdb to about 2017). Turning to the overall study: According to an earlier analysis of several hundred of the donors, about 179 million T cells yielded 90 million to 130 million unique TCR beta sequences and about 300 Gb of sequence data. An early release covering roughly 600 HLA-typed donors comprised 250 to 350 gigabases of sequencing data and around 80 million unique TCR sequences. Among the roughly 380 genotyped donors, roughly 80% belonged to the genetic ancestry cluster associated with self-reported Caucasian donors. The study aimed to test whether signatures of past pathogen exposure could be identified by cataloging public T cell receptors. Using immunosequencing, the study profiled T cell repertoires from fewer than 700 subjects and related those repertoires to cytomegalovirus serostatus. Besides the first cohort of more than 650 subjects, a separate validation cohort made up of 95 to 150 different subjects was used. To predict cytomegalovirus infection status, the study brought together high-throughput TCR immunosequencing, statistical association of individual TCRs with disease status, and machine learning. A later analysis re-analyzed previously published TCR beta repertoires from approximately 700 donors and added high-resolution HLA genotyping to study TCR occurrence patterns. Rather than drawing on any new phenotypic data, the later analysis identified candidate immune exposures from TCR beta sequences and the way those sequences occurred across donors. To decide whether each TCR beta V gene segment behaved as functional or pseudogenic, an earlier analysis of some 580 of the donors relied on high-throughput TCR beta sequencing. Donor age, sex, ethnicity and CMV serostatus were compiled together with the repertoire data. A later genetic analysis used genome-wide SNP genotypes for about 55% of the 666 donors, treating that subset as a discovery cohort. Every repertoire in the discovery cohort had been generated on one and the same sequencing platform. Both class I and class II loci were covered by HLA typing, at four-digit resolution. Typing coverage varied by locus: roughly 620-630 donors for A, B, C, DRB1 and DQB1; roughly 510 for DQA1; more than 600 for DPA1; 450 to 480 for DPB1. Five DR-DQ haplotypes were treated as single units for association and clustering because of strong linkage in the cohort. Among some 410 genotyped donors of the cohort, an average of roughly 240,000 unique TCR beta nucleotide sequences were sequenced per donor, around 20% of them non-productive.

What the study reported, not specific to this receptor: A later analysis reported that several top co-occurrence clusters appeared linked to parvovirus B19, influenza, CMV and Epstein-Barr virus. In a later analysis, the rate of TCR association differed among HLA loci, with DRB1 alleles having the most associated TCRs and HLA-C alleles having the fewest. The study gave a list of 150 to 200 TCR beta chains associated with cytomegalovirus. In a later genetic analysis, fewer N-insertions in productive TCRs were reported among donors in an Asian-associated ancestry cluster than the approximately 670-donor mean. Immune exposure information for the cohort was limited to CMV serostatus. In an earlier analysis of more than 500 of the donors, most TCR beta V segments appeared in productive rearrangements about 87% or about 30% of the time, broadly matching IMGT annotations. Seventeen rarely observed V segments, including chromosome 9 orphons, were excluded from the earlier analysis of some 590 of the donors because counts were too low. A few of the identified cytomegalovirus-associated TCR beta chains were confirmed in vitro to be specific for cytomegalovirus antigens. Linkage disequilibrium might explain the correlated functional status among segregating V segments, but an unknown experimental factor could not be ruled out. Most CMV-associated TCR beta chains appeared to be HLA-restricted in a later analysis, and the HLA associations seemed to be driven largely by CMV exposure. According to the authors, the approach could potentially be generalized to other disease states and immunological phenotypes. A further reported finding was that TCR beta sequences accurately predicted the HLA-A and HLA-B alleles for most subjects in the first cohort. A cluster of highly shared sequence variants was judged likely to be a technical artifact of the sequencing pipeline. At a false discovery rate of 0.05, a later analysis linked under 20,000 TCR beta sequences to specific HLA alleles. Roughly uniform sequencing depth across donors was assumed in presence/absence analyses, although this assumption may not hold. Because HLA typing was missing for some donors at each locus, association tests included only the typed subset. A later analysis found that HLA-associated TCR beta chains were more clonally expanded and had lower generation probabilities than equally common non-associated chains. Most TCR sequences were observed very rarely across donors, whereas some public TCRs were present in many individuals. Cytomegalovirus status was reported to be diagnosed by the classifier with high specificity and sensitivity in both the original and validation cohorts. An association between a missense DCLRE1C variant and V-gene and J-gene trimming of TCR beta chains was found in a later genetic analysis and replicated in an independent cohort. Some IMGT-functional V segments, including TRBV6-2 and TRBV6-3, could not be distinguished by the 87-base-pair reads and were therefore excluded. In this cohort, only TCR beta chains were sequenced, and detectable features were limited by the absence of alpha or paired-chain data. Assigning TCR associations to individual alleles was difficult when HLA alleles, especially DR and DQ, strongly co-occurred.

Concerning this clone: Its antigen specificity is not known. Base qualities are not provided; no much larger clone lies one nucleotide away.

V loses 3 bases, J loses 3 bases, and the germline ends lie 15 bases apart. Including cysteine and phenylalanine, the CDR3 has 15 amino acids. Only the CDR3 region is kept as DNA, spanning 45 bases read in frame from base 1. CDR1 and CDR2, per the germline V gene, are SQVTM and ANQGSEA. The method was the immunoSEQ multiplex PCR assay. The multiplex PCR relied on a mix of 60 forward primers for TCR Vbeta segments and 13 reverse primers for TCR Jbeta segments. A multiplex PCR assay on genomic DNA amplified the CDR3 region of rearranged TCR beta genes. Amplified TCR beta libraries were sequenced as 87-base-pair reads on the Illumina HiSeq System. In the paper's pipeline: A later analysis tallied about 77 million unique TCR beta chains across the 666 repertoires, and around 9.9 million of those chains were shared by two or more donors. A nearest-neighbor algorithm error-corrected the raw reads and collapsed the reads into unique sequences, merging closely related sequences to remove PCR and sequencing errors. To assign V, D and J gene segments, CDR3 sequences were aligned to IMGT reference sequences. For a sequence to be retained, at least a six-nucleotide match to both a V gene segment and a J gene segment was required. Rearrangements were called productive when the CDR3 lacked stop codons and stayed in frame with V and J; all others were non-productive. CDR3 was defined by IMGT convention, running from the second conserved V-encoded cysteine to the conserved J-encoded phenylalanine. Sequences without an unambiguous match to a single V gene segment were excluded from the earlier analysis of 450 to 750 of the donors. An earlier analysis of a few hundred of the donors called V segments functional above 56.7% productive rearrangements and segregating when the between-donor standard deviation exceeded 5%. To diagnose cytomegalovirus status from the catalog of TCR beta chain sequences, a statistical classification framework was built. In a later analysis, TCR nucleotide sequences were compared against IMGT/GENE-DB human TR gene sequences so that V and J genes could be assigned. Using the TCRdist pipeline, a later analysis assigned CDR3 sequences along with most-parsimonious VDJ recombination scenarios. In a later analysis, every TCR beta chain was defined by the combination of its CDR3 amino acid sequence and its V-gene family, and reads without a unique V-gene family were dropped. As a way to deal with suspected cross-contamination and a sequencing artifact, a later analysis dropped hundreds of nucleotide sequences that were highly shared and had low generation probability. For each public chain, a later analysis derived a clonal expansion index from normalized ranks of inferred template counts within each repertoire. Generation probabilities in a later analysis came from a VDJ recombination model fitted to out-of-frame rearrangements, and those results were checked against IGoR. In a later analysis, hypergeometric tests were used to score TCR-TCR, TCR-HLA and TCR-CMV co-occurrence, with a repertoire-size bias correction applied to TCR pairs. To estimate false discovery rates, a later analysis permuted the HLA or CMV assignments 20 times. A later analysis grouped co-occurring TCRs with DBSCAN, adding TCRdist sequence similarity when clustering within HLA-allele-positive subsets. Co-occurrence clustering excluded repertoires with fewer than 30,000 or more than 120,000 public chains, plus five with anomalous nucleotide sharing. Not all clones reach the TCRdb copy of this immuneACCESS table, which keeps in-frame sequences only. Checked studies attribute under half of the gap to unresolved V genes and leave the rest unexplained. V, J and clone size reflect that table, while D and trimming were determined from the DNA. In this sample the table shows 110,000 or so clones, about 80% of which occur a single time. The ten most abundant clones make up around 7.7% of the sample.

In total, over 600 healthy bone marrow donors made up the cohort. At the time of sampling, every cohort member was nominally healthy, though immune exposures that went unrecorded were likely present. The donor was CMV seropositive and was included in the group of almost 300 seropositive cohort members. Every donor gave a peripheral blood sample, and the peripheral blood mononuclear cells from that sample were used for TCR beta sequencing. Genomic DNA was extracted from the blood cell samples with the Qiagen DNeasy Blood Extraction Kit. Material for sequencing was PBMCs. This receptor chain uses TRBV29-1 and TRBJ2-1; tentative D gene TRBD2, with 6 bases matching. This TCR was recovered from a woman between 50 and 59 years old in good health and CMV-seropositive. The CDR3 corresponds to CSVEGDLHHYNEQFF. In nucleotides, the sequence is TGCAGCGTTGAGGGGGACTTACACCACTACAATGAGCAGTTCTTC.